Sequencing of this T cell receptor beta chain was carried out in a study of T-cell memory formation after mild COVID-19. Each CDR3 protein is one row after TCRdb ran MiXCR on the 5' RACE reads. This table holds about 400,000 distinct CDR3 sequences, around 17% found once. With regard to this clonotype: This may stem from a read error, because a much larger clone lies one nucleotide away.

The receptor was derived from a man between 18 and 29 years old who had mild COVID-19 (a few samples of this study predate the infection). Cell type and time point are not known. The sample consisted of PBMCs or a T cell subset sorted from them (not recorded which).

This chain's CDR3 is CASSLGDMARETQYF. The DNA of the CDR3 is TGTGCCAGCAGCCTAGGGGACATGGCGCGCGAGACCCAGTACTTC. The chain couples TRBV7-2 to TRBJ2-5; D may be TRBD1 (6 bases). V shed 5 bases and J shed 5 bases, with 18 bases lying between them. Germline-derived CDR1 and CDR2 are SGHTA and FQGNSA. This CDR3 region has 15 residues.